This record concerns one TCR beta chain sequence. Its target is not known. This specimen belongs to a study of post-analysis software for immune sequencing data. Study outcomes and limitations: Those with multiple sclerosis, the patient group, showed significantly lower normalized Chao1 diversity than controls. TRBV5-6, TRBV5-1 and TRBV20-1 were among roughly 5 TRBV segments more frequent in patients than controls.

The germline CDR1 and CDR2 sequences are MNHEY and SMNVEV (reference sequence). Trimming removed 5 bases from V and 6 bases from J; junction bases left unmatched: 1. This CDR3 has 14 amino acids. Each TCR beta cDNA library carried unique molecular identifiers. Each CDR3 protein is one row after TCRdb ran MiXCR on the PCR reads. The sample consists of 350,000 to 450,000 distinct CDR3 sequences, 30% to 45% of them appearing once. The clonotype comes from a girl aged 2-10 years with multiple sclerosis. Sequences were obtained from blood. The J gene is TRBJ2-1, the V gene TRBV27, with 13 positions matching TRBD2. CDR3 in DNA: TGTGCCAGCAGTCGGACTAGCGGGAGCAATGAGCAGTTCTTC. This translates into CASSRTSGSNEQFF.